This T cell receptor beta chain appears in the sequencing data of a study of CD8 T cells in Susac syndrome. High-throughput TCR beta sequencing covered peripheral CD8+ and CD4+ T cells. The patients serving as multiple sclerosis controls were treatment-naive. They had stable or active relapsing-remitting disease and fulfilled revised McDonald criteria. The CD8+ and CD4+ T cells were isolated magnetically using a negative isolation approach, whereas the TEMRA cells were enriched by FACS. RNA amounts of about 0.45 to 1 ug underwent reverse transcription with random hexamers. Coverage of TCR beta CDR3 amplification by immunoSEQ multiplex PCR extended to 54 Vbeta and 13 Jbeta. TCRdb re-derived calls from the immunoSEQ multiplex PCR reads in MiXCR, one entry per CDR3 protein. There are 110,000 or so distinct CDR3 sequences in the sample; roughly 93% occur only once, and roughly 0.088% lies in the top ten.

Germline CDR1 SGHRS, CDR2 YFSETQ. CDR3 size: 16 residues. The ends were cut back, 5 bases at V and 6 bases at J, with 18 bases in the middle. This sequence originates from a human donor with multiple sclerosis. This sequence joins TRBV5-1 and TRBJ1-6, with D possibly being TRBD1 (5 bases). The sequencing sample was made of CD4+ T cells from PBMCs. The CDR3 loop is CASSPAGDRSNSPLHF. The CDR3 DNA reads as TGCGCCAGCAGTCCCGCGGGAGACAGATCTAATTCACCCCTCCACTTT.